The 31 T cell receptor beta chains reported below all come from one sample, sequenced in a study of T cell responses to AZD1222 COVID-19 vaccine. Produced via immunoSEQ multiplex PCR; TCRdb's table is partial and in-frame only. The profile shows roughly 140,000 clones, 80% to 90% of them singletons. The material sequenced was peripheral blood, taken on day 0 of AZD1222 vaccination. These receptors all stem from an adult in good health.

The chain employs TRBV9 and TRBJ2-3; TRBD2 matches 7 bases. Germline assignment: CDR1 SGDLS and CDR2 YYNGEE. V gave up 0 bases and J gave up 4 bases; unmatched junction bases: 8. This CDR3 spans 16 amino acids. CDR3 protein: CASSVEGSGFADTQYF. The DNA of the CDR3 is TGTGCCAGCAGCGTAGAGGGTAGCGGGTTCGCAGATACGCAGTATTTT.

V usage is TRBV10-3 and J usage is TRBJ1-6, with D possibly matching TRBD1 (5 bases). The length of the CDR3 is 14 residues. Trimming took 10 bases from V and 6 from J, leaving 16 bases between them. Germline V CDR1 and CDR2: ENHRY, SYGVKD. For the CDR3, the DNA is TGTGCCACCGATGAAACTAGGGGTAATTCACCCCTCCACTTT. Its translation: CATDETRGNSPLHF.

This clone has a single count. The chain links TRBV15 to TRBJ2-2; unclear D gene. This CDR3 has 13 residues. The V gene's germline CDR1 is LNHNV and CDR2 YYDKDF (reference sequence). V lost 3 bases to trimming and J lost 2 bases, with 4 bases between them. CDR3 DNA sequence: TGTGCCACCAGCAGCCCCAACACCGGGGAGCTGTTTTTT. Translated, it gives CATSSPNTGELFF.

The V call is TRBV19, the J call TRBJ1-5, with a tentative D call TRBD1 (6 bases). CDR3 size: 14 residues. The V end lost 5 bases, the J end lost 3 bases, and 11 bases lay between the germline ends. Germline V gene sequence: CDR1 LNHDA, CDR2 SQIVND (reference sequence). The CDR3 DNA sequence: TGTGCCAGTAGTTACAGGGAGGCCAATCAGCCCCAGCATTTT. Its protein product is CASSYREANQPQHF.

The chain recombines TRBV6-2 or TRBV6-3 with TRBJ2-7; D ambiguous. The CDR3 covers 13 residues. Trimming left V 3 bases short and J 0 bases short, with 6 bases between. Per germline, CDR1 MNHEY and CDR2 SVGEGT. CDR3 coding DNA: TGTGCCAGCAGTTATCCGGGCTCCTACGAGCAGTACTTC. Translation gives CASSYPGSYEQYF.

The chain couples TRBV5-6 to TRBJ1-1, with D hard to call. Germline V gene data show CDR1 as SGHDT and CDR2 as YYEEEE. This CDR3 has 13 residues. V was clipped by 2 bases and J by 2 bases, with 7 bases between them. The CDR3 region is CASSFGTNTEAFF. DNA of the CDR3: TGTGCCAGCAGCTTTGGTACCAACACTGAAGCTTTCTTT.

The rearrangement uses TRBV5-8 and TRBJ2-7; no reliable D call. Trimming pared 0 bases from V and 4 bases from J, leaving 11 bases between. Looked up from germline, CDR1 is SGHTS and CDR2 is YDEGEE. CDR3 length equals 14 residues. The CDR3 DNA reads as TGTGCCAGCAGCTTGGGTAGGGCCCTTTACGAGCAGTACTTC. Protein: CASSLGRALYEQYF. Full variable domain (remainder filled in from reference TRBV5-8 and TRBJ2-7): EAGVTQSPTHLIKTRGQQATLRCSPISGHTSVYWYQQALGLGLQFLLWYDEGEERNRGNFPPRFSGRQFPNYSSELNVNALELEDSALYLCASSLGRALYEQYFGPGTRLTVT.

The rearrangement links TRBV27 to TRBJ2-1; D might be TRBD2 (5 bases). The CDR3 consists of 15 residues. Germline V gives CDR1 MNHEY, CDR2 SMNVEV (reference sequence). The V end lost 4 bases, the J end lost 4 bases, and 14 bases lay between the germline ends. Written as DNA, the CDR3 is TGTGCCAGCAGTTCCGTAGCGTATCAGTACAATGAGCAGTTCTTC. Translated: CASSSVAYQYNEQFF.

The chain is built from TRBV13 and TRBJ2-7; 13 nucleotides align to TRBD2. The CDR3 loop spans 15 amino acids. Trimming removed 5 bases from V and 2 bases from J; junction bases left unmatched: 3. CDR1 PRHDT and CDR2 FYEKMQ come from the germline V gene (reference sequence). The CDR3 reads CASSPGLAGAYEQYF. In DNA form, the CDR3 reads TGTGCCAGCAGCCCCGGACTAGCGGGGGCCTACGAGCAGTACTTC.

This clone has more than one count but fewer than ten. This chain connects TRBV18 to TRBJ2-3, with D tentatively TRBD2 (6 bases). There are 17 residues in the CDR3. Trimming cost V 4 bases and J 4 bases, with 21 bases left between them. Germline-derived CDR1 and CDR2 are KGHSH and LQKENI. The CDR3 bases are TGTGCCAGCTCACGAGGACGGGAGCCCAATCCCCCAGATACGCAGTATTTT. Residues: CASSRGREPNPPDTQYF.

The chain joins TRBV19 to TRBJ1-5, with D possibly matching TRBD1 (6 bases). With 8 bases removed from V and 5 bases from J, the gap between germline ends came to 19 bases. This CDR3 has 15 residues. CDR1 is LNHDA and CDR2 is SQIVND in the germline V gene (reference sequence). CDR3 amino acids: CASQKQGVSDQPQHF. The CDR3 DNA is TGTGCCAGTCAGAAACAGGGAGTGAGCGATCAGCCCCAGCATTTT.

The V and J genes are TRBV6-2 or TRBV6-3 and TRBJ2-7; D unresolved. Germline V CDR1 and CDR2: MNHEY, SVGEGT. Trimming cost V 5 bases and J 3 bases, with 5 bases left between them. The CDR3 contains 11 residues. The DNA for the CDR3 is TGTGCCAGCAGTCAACTCTACGAGCAGTACTTC. Protein sequence: CASSQLYEQYF.

This clone was picked up one time. The rearrangement joins TRBV6-2 or TRBV6-3 to TRBJ1-2, with no clear D. The CDR3 runs to 14 residues. V lost 6 bases, J lost 8 bases, and 19 bases lay in between. Germline V gene data show CDR1 as MNHEY and CDR2 as SVGEGT. Here the CDR3 DNA reads TGTGCCAGCAGCTCCCTACACGGGTACTCCGGCTACACCTTC. Residues: CASSSLHGYSGYTF.

The rearrangement uses TRBV5-6 and TRBJ2-3; 8 bases fit TRBD2. Germline V gene sequence: CDR1 SGHDT, CDR2 YYEEEE. CDR3 length: 16 amino acids. The trim removed 3 bases at V and 2 bases at J, leaving 8 bases unmatched. The CDR3 coding sequence is TGTGCCAGCAGCTCGACCCTACTAGCGGTCACAGATACGCAGTATTTT. Translation gives CASSSTLLAVTDTQYF.

This chain uses TRBV29-1 with TRBJ1-1; D not resolved. Germline CDR1 SQVTM, CDR2 ANQGSEA. There are 11 residues in the CDR3. The V gene lost 5 bases and the J gene lost 8 bases, with 12 bases spanning the gap. The CDR3 protein is CSVLIGTEAFF. The CDR3 bases are TGCAGCGTTCTAATCGGTACCGAAGCTTTCTTT.

The rearrangement uses TRBV2 and TRBJ2-7; D is uncertain. The V end was cut by 11 bases, the J end by 3 bases, with 5 bases between. The CDR3 runs to 9 residues. Germline CDR1 and CDR2: SNHLY and FYNNEI. In DNA form, the CDR3 reads TGTGCCTGGGACTACGAGCAGTACTTC. Encoded protein: CAWDYEQYF.

The gene calls are TRBV5-4 and TRBJ1-3; D unclear. Deletions cut 0 bases from V and 9 bases from J, with 7 bases between. Germline CDR1 SGHNT, CDR2 YYREEE (reference sequence). The CDR3 is made up of 12 amino acids. The CDR3 sequence is CASSLDEGTIYF. In nucleotides, the CDR3 is TGTGCCAGCAGCTTGGATGAGGGCACCATATATTTT.

The chain joins TRBV18 to TRBJ1-1; D is uncertain. The V end lost 4 bases, the J end lost 3 bases, and 9 bases lay between the germline ends. This CDR3 is built from 13 residues. Germline assignment: CDR1 KGHSH and CDR2 LQKENI. The CDR3: CASSQQRDTEAFF. The CDR3 DNA reads TGTGCCAGCTCACAGCAGAGGGACACTGAAGCTTTCTTT.

J is TRBJ2-3 and V is TRBV5-6, with D uncertain. The CDR3 totals 11 residues. Trimming shortened V by 4 bases and J by 5 bases, and 5 bases separated the two germline ends. The germline CDR1 and CDR2 sequences are SGHDT and YYEEEE. CDR3 DNA sequence: TGTGCCAGCAGCCGTGGAGATACGCAGTATTTT. It encodes CASSRGDTQYF. The entire variable domain, with the rest obtained from reference TRBV5-6 and TRBJ2-3, is as follows: DAGVTQSPTHLIKTRGQQVTLRCSPKSGHDTVSWYQQALGQGPQFIFQYYEEEERQRGNFPDRFSGHQFPNYSSELNVNALLLGDSALYLCASSRGDTQYFGPGTRLTVL.

The chain recombines TRBV18 with TRBJ2-5, with TRBD1 identical over 7 bases. Trimming at V came to 8 bases and at J to 5 bases, leaving 2 bases not matched to a gene. CDR1 KGHSH and CDR2 LQKENI come from the germline V gene. The CDR3 covers 11 residues. CDR3 region: CASRQGETQYF. CDR3 nucleotides: TGTGCCAGCCGACAGGGTGAGACCCAGTACTTC. The variable domain in full, completed from reference TRBV18 and TRBJ2-5, reads NAGVMQNPRHLVRRRGQEARLRCSPMKGHSHVYWYRQLPEEGLKFMVYLQKENIIDESGMPKERFSAEFPKEGPSILRIQQVVRGDSAAYFCASRQGETQYFGPGTRLLVL.

The chain uses TRBV2 and TRBJ2-1; tentative D call: TRBD2 (7 bases). CDR3 size: 15 residues. Germline V gene data show CDR1 as SNHLY and CDR2 as FYNNEI. The V gene lost 2 bases and the J gene lost 9 bases, with 17 bases spanning the gap. CDR3 amino acids: CASSERRQGRGEQFF. Here the CDR3 DNA reads TGTGCCAGCAGTGAACGAAGGCAGGGGAGGGGTGAGCAGTTCTTC.

The V and J genes are TRBV30 and TRBJ2-3; D is undetermined. The germline V gene has CDR1 GTSNPN and CDR2 SVGIG (reference sequence). The CDR3 is 14 amino acids. Trimming took 4 bases from V and 4 from J, leaving 15 bases between them. The CDR3: CAWNPHLGADTQYF. The CDR3 coding sequence is TGTGCCTGGAACCCTCACCTTGGGGCAGATACGCAGTATTTT. Filled out from reference TRBV30 and TRBJ2-3, the complete variable domain reads SQTIHQWPATLVQPVGSPLSLECTVEGTSNPNLYWYRQAAGRGLQLLFYSVGIGQISSEVPQNLSASRPQDRQFILSSKKLLLSDSGFYLCAWNPHLGADTQYFGPGTRLTVL.

This clone has only one observation. The chain combines TRBV5-4 with TRBJ1-2, with 10 nucleotides matching TRBD1. This CDR3 is built from 14 residues. The ends lost 4 bases at V and 2 bases at J; junction bases unmatched: 2. The germline V gene has CDR1 SGHNT and CDR2 YYREEE (reference sequence). The CDR3 DNA sequence: TGTGCCAGCAGCGGGGGACAGGGGAACTATGGCTACACCTTC. Translated, it gives CASSGGQGNYGYTF.

The chain links TRBV9 to TRBJ2-1, with 9 bases matching TRBD2. This CDR3 is built from 16 residues. V lost 4 bases and J lost 8; bases outside the gene matches: 13. Germline V gene data show CDR1 as SGDLS and CDR2 as YYNGEE. CDR3 sequence reads: CASSLTPTSGSDEQFF. The CDR3, as DNA: TGTGCCAGCAGCCTCACGCCGACTAGCGGATCGGATGAGCAGTTCTTC.

The rearrangement joins TRBV6-5 to TRBJ1-5; maybe TRBD1 (6 bases). CDR3 length: 14 residues. The V end was cut by 2 bases, the J end by 5 bases, with 10 bases between. Germline V gene data show CDR1 as MNHEY and CDR2 as SVGAGI. The CDR3, as DNA: TGTGCCAGCAGTTACAGGGGGGGGGATCAGCCCCAGCATTTT. Its protein is CASSYRGGDQPQHF.

The chain combines TRBV25-1 with TRBJ2-1, with a possible D match to TRBD2 (5 bases). Trimming left V 3 bases short and J 8 bases short, with 17 bases between. Per germline, CDR1 MGHDK and CDR2 SYGVNS. The CDR3 covers 15 residues. CDR3 residues: CASSDTQLRTYEQFF. The DNA of the CDR3 is TGTGCCAGCAGTGATACGCAACTTCGGACTTATGAGCAGTTCTTC.

V usage is TRBV5-1 and J usage is TRBJ2-2; D gene ambiguous. Between the trimmed V and J ends, which lost 4 bases and 1 base, there was a span of 2 bases. The germline V gene has CDR1 SGHRS and CDR2 YFSETQ. The CDR3 length is 12 residues. Here the CDR3 DNA reads TGCGCCAGCAGCATGAACACCGGGGAGCTGTTTTTT. Its protein is CASSMNTGELFF.

The chain has TRBV10-1 and TRBJ2-3; 9 positions match TRBD1. V trimming: 11 bases; J trimming: 7 bases; junction bases outside the gene matches: 13. The CDR3 runs to 14 residues. CDR1 and CDR2 from the germline V gene are WNHNN and SYGVQD (reference sequence). The CDR3 loop is CADNRGPVLNTQYF. The CDR3 DNA sequence: TGCGCCGACAACAGGGGGCCCGTCTTGAATACGCAGTATTTT.

The rearrangement links TRBV19 to TRBJ1-1, with D possibly being TRBD1 (6 bases). The CDR3 is 13 residues long. Germline V gene lookup returns CDR1 LNHDA and CDR2 SQIVND (reference sequence). The V end was cut by 10 bases, the J end by 1 base, with 13 bases between. The CDR3 DNA reads as TGTGCCACCGCCGGGACACGGAACACTGAAGCTTTCTTT. As protein: CATAGTRNTEAFF. Full variable domain (rest looked up from reference TRBV19 and TRBJ1-1): DGGITQSPKYLFRKEGQNVTLSCEQNLNHDAMYWYRQDPGQGLRLIYYSQIVNDFQKGDIAEGYSVSREKKESFPLTVTSAQKNPTAFYLCATAGTRNTEAFFGQGTRLTVV.

The chain is built from TRBV5-6 and TRBJ1-5, with no clear D. This CDR3 is 14 amino acids long. Germline lookup yields CDR1 SGHDT and CDR2 YYEEEE. Trimming removed 1 base at V and 8 bases at J, with 13 bases between. The CDR3 loop reads CASSLWDRAKPQHF. The CDR3 bases are TGTGCCAGCAGCTTGTGGGATAGGGCCAAGCCCCAGCATTTT.

The chain combines TRBV18 with TRBJ1-4; perhaps TRBD1 as D (6 bases). V lost 6 bases to trimming and J lost 3 bases, with 17 bases between them. The CDR3 contains 16 residues. CDR1 and CDR2 from the germline V gene are KGHSH and LQKENI. The CDR3 region is CASSSFGGLANEKLFF. In DNA form, the CDR3 reads TGTGCCAGCTCGTCCTTCGGGGGGCTTGCTAATGAAAAACTGTTTTTT.